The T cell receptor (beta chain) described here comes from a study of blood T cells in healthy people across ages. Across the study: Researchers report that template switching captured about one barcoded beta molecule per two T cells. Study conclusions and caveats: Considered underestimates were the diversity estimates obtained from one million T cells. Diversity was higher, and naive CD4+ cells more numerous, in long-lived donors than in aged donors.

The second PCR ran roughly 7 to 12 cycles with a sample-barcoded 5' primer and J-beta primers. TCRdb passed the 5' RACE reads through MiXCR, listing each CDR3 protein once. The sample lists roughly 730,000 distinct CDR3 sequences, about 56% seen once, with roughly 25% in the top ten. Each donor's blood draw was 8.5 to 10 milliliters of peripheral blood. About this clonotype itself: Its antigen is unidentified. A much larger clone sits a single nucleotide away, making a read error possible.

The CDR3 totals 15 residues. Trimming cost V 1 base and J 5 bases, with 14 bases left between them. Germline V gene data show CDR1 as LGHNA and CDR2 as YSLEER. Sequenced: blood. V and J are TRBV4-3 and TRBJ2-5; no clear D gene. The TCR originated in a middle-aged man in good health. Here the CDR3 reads CASSQGLDSWETQYF. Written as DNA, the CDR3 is TGCGCCAGCAGCCAAGGGCTTGACTCCTGGGAGACCCAGTACTTC.